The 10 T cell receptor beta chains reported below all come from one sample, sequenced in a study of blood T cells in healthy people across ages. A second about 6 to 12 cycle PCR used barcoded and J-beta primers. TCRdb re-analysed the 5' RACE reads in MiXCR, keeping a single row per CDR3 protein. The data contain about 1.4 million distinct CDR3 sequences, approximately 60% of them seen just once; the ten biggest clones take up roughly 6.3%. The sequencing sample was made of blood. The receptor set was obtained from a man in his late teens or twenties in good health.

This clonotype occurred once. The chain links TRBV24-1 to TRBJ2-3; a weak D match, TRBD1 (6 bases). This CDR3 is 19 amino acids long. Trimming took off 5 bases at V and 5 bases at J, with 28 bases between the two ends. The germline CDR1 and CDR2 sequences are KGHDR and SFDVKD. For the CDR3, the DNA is TGTGCCACCAGTGGTCCCTTCAAGGGACATCCAGGGGATCGAGATACGCAGTATTTT. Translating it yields CATSGPFKGHPGDRDTQYF.

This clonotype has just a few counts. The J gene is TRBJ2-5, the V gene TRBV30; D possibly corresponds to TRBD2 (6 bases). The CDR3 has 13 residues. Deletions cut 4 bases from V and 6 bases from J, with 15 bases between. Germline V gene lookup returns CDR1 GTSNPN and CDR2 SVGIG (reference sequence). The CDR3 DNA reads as TGTGCCTGGACCAGCGGGTCGGCGAAGACCCAGTACTTC. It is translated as CAWTSGSAKTQYF.

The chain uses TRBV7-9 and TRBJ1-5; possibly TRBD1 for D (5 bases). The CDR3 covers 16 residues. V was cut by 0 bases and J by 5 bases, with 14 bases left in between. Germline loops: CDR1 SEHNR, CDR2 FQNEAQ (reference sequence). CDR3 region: CASSLAVGATDQPQHF. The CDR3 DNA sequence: TGTGCCAGCAGCTTAGCGGTTGGGGCGACCGATCAGCCCCAGCATTTT.

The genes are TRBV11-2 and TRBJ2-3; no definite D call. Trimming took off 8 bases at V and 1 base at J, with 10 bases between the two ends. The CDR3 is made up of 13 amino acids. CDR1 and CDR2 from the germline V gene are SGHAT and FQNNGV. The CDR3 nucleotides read TGTGCCAGCGTTACCCTTGGCACAGATACGCAGTATTTT. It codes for CASVTLGTDTQYF.

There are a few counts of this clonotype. The CDR3 coding sequence is TGTGCCAGCAGCTTACCCTATGGCGGGGCTAAAGATACGCAGTATTTT. Protein: CASSLPYGGAKDTQYF. The V and J genes are TRBV28 and TRBJ2-3, with D possibly being TRBD2 (6 bases). The germline V gene encodes CDR1 MDHEN and CDR2 SYDVKM. V was cut by 6 bases and J by 5 bases, with 21 bases left in between. CDR3 length: 16 amino acids.

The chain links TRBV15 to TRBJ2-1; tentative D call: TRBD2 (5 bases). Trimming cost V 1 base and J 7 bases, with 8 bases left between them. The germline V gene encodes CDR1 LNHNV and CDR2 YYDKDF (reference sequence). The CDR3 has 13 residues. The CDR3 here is CATSRGRGNEQFF. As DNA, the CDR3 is TGTGCCACCAGCAGAGGTCGAGGGAATGAGCAGTTCTTC.

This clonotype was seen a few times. The CDR3: CASSESQGGFGMQYF. As DNA, the CDR3 is TGTGCCAGCAGTGAAAGCCAGGGGGGGTTCGGGATGCAGTACTTC. The rearrangement links TRBV2 to TRBJ2-4, with D perhaps TRBD1 or TRBD2 (7 bases each). This CDR3 has 15 amino acids. Trimming shortened V by 2 bases and J by 13 bases, and 21 bases separated the two germline ends. Germline V gene lookup returns CDR1 SNHLY and CDR2 FYNNEI.

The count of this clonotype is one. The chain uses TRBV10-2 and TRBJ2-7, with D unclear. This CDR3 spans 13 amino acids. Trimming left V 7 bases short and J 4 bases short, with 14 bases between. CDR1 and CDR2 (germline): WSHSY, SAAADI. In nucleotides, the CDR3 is TGCGCCAGCATTCCACCTGAGACATACGAGCAGTACTTC. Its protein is CASIPPETYEQYF.

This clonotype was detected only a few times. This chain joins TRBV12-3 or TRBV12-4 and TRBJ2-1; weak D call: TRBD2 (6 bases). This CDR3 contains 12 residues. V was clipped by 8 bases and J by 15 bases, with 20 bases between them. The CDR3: CASSSSVTLSFF. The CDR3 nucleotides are TGTGCCAGCTCGTCTAGCGTAACTTTGTCGTTCTTC.

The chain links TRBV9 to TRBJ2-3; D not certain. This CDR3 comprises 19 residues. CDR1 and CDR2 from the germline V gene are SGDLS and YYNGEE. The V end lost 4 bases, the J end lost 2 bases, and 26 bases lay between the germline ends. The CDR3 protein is CASSSRSALDGGATDTQYF. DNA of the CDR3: TGTGCCAGCAGCTCCCGTAGTGCCCTTGATGGCGGTGCCACAGATACGCAGTATTTT.